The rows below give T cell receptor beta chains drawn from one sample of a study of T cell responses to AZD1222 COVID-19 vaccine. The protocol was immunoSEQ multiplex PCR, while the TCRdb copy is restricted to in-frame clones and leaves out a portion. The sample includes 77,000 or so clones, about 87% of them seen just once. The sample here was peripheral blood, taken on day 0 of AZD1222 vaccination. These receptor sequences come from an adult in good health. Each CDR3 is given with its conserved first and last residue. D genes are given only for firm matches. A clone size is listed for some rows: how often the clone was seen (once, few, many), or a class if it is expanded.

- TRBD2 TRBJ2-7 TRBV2 TGTGCCAGCAGTGTGTCCAGCGGGAGCCGTGAGCAGTACTTC CASSVSSGSREQYF
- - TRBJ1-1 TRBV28 TGTGCCAGCAGTCCAACACCGATCCCCAGCACTGAAGCTTTCTTT CASSPTPIPSTEAFF
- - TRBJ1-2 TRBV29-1 TGCAGCGTTGAGGGAATTCGCGACAGTACTAACTATGGCTACACCTTC CSVEGIRDSTNYGYTF
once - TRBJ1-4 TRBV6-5 TGTGCCAGCAGGAGGGGGGTGGTACCTAATGAAAAACTGTTTTTT CASRRGVVPNEKLFF
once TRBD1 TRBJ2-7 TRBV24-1 TGTGCCACCTCACAGAAGCCGGGACAGGGTTCCTACGAGCAGTACTTC CATSQKPGQGSYEQYF
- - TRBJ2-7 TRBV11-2 TGTGCCAGCAGCCTCTATACCTACGAGCAGTACTTC CASSLYTYEQYF
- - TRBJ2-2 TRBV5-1 TGCGCCAGCAGCCCTATATATGGGAACACCGGGGAGCTGTTTTTT CASSPIYGNTGELFF
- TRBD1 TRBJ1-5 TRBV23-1 TGCGCCAGCAGTCGGTCTGGGCAAACAGGGGAGAATCAGCCCCAGCATTTT CASSRSGQTGENQPQHF
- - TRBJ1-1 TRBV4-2 TGTGCCAGCAGCCAAGTGAGGAGGGTGAACACTGAAGCTTTCTTT CASSQVRRVNTEAFF
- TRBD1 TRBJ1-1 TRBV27 TGTGCCAGCAGTCTAAGGACAGGGGGCAACACTGAAGCTTTCTTT CASSLRTGGNTEAFF
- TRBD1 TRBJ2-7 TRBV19 TGTGCCAGTGCCGCCGGGACAGGGGGTTACGAGCAGTACTTC CASAAGTGGYEQYF
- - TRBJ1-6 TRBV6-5 TGTGCCAGCAGTTCAAACTTTGATTCACCCCTCCACTTT CASSSNFDSPLHF
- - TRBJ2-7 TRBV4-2 TGTGCCAGCAGCCAAGAAGGTAGATCCTACGAGCAGTACTTC CASSQEGRSYEQYF
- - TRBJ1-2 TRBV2 TGTGCCAGCAGTGGTGGGGGGGACTATGGCTACACCTTC CASSGGGDYGYTF
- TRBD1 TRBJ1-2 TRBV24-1 TGTGCCACCAGTGACTCTAGACAGGGAAGTGTACGGGGCTACACCTTC CATSDSRQGSVRGYTF
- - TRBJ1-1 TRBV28 TGTGCCAGCAGTGCCGGGAACACTGAAGCTTTCTTT CASSAGNTEAFF
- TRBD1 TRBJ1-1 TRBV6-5 TGTGCCAGCAGAGGGGGAGGACAGGGGGAGATTGAAGCTTTCTTT CASRGGGQGEIEAFF
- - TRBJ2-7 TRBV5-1 TGCGCCAGCAGCTTTAGTTTGGGGGCGTACGAGCAGTACTTC CASSFSLGAYEQYF
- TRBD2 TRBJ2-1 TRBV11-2 TGTGCCAGCAGCTACATCACTAGCGGGAGCTATGAGCAGTTCTTC CASSYITSGSYEQFF
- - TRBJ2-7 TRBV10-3 TGTGCCATCAGTGACAGGGGCCACGAGCAGTACTTC CAISDRGHEQYF